This T cell receptor beta chain was observed in a study of T cells after yellow fever vaccination. Study context: When fractions had low cell numbers, they were prepared with SMART-Seq v4 Ultra Low Input.

Germline V gene lookup returns CDR1 MGHRA and CDR2 YSYEKL. This CDR3 has 14 amino acids. Trimming took 4 bases from V and 0 from J, leaving 10 bases between them. TCRdb called the 5' RACE reads again in MiXCR, with one record for every CDR3 protein. The sample carries 450,000 to 550,000 distinct CDR3 sequences, 20% to 25% recorded once. The input for sequencing was PBMCs, taken 21 days after the first yellow fever vaccination. The gene calls are TRBV4-1 and TRBJ2-7; tentatively, D is TRBD1 (6 bases). The TCR comes from a man between 18 and 35 years old who received the YFV17D yellow fever vaccine. DNA of the CDR3: TGCGCCAGCAGCCCGCCAGGGGCCTCCTACGAGCAGTACTTC. Its protein product is CASSPPGASYEQYF.